Described below is a single T cell receptor beta chain sequence and its context. Its antigen is as yet unknown. The record originates from a study of long-term antiretroviral therapy in people with HIV. The authors ran the immunoSEQ assay, v3.0, at survey level. Sequencing aimed to cover about 35,000-50,000 T-cell genomes per sample. Sequenced by immunoSEQ multiplex PCR; TCRdb stores in-frame clones only, minus some. Here the sample spans 20,000 to 25,000 clones, 81% being singletons. Participants who had HIV were, without exception, treated in the United States. The germline V gene has CDR1 SGHTA and CDR2 FQGNSA. This CDR3 contains 15 residues. V lost 5 bases to trimming and J lost 3 bases, with 15 bases between them. Findings of the study overall: Nothing was known about ART adherence, viral resistance or changes in therapy.

This receptor was obtained from a man aged 35 to 55 with HIV. The input for sequencing was unsorted PBMCs, taken 0.1 years before starting antiretroviral therapy. The chain employs TRBV7-2 and TRBJ2-3, with D tentatively TRBD2 (6 bases). The CDR3 bases are TGTGCCAGCAGCCCCAGGAGGGAGCAGACAGATACGCAGTATTTT. It codes for CASSPRREQTDTQYF.